The source of this TCR beta chain is a study of T cell responses to AZD1222 COVID-19 vaccine. Germline V gene lookup returns CDR1 SEHNR and CDR2 FQNEAQ (reference sequence). The ends lost 6 bases at V and 2 bases at J; junction bases unmatched: 10. This CDR3 contains 15 residues. The table came from immunoSEQ multiplex PCR; TCRdb's copy has only in-frame clones and leaves some out. The sample includes 20,000 to 30,000 clones, around 87% seen only once; the top ten take 30% to 40%. This receptor was obtained from an adult who received the AZD1222 COVID-19 vaccine. Material: peripheral blood, obtained 28 days after the second AZD1222 dose. The rearrangement joins TRBV7-9 to TRBJ2-7, with 7 bases matching TRBD1. Written as DNA, the CDR3 is TGTGCCAGCAGTTCACGACAGGGTCGGACCTACGAGCAGTACTTC. It codes for CASSSRQGRTYEQYF.